The 7 T cell receptor beta chains reported below all come from one sample, sequenced in a study of blood T cell repertoires in COVID-19. Assay: immunoSEQ multiplex PCR; the TCRdb copy retains only in-frame clones and omits some. The sample shows 120,000 to 150,000 clones, approximately 91% of them seen only once. Sequencing was carried out using peripheral blood. These receptor sequences come from a human donor in a cohort sampled during active COVID-19.

CDR3 amino acids: CASSQEGQLYNEQFF. For the CDR3, the DNA is TGCGCCAGCAGCCAAGAGGGACAGCTCTACAATGAGCAGTTCTTC. This chain connects TRBV4-1 to TRBJ2-1, with TRBD1 matching over 7 bases. The junction had 2 bases not matched to a gene; V was cut back by 0 bases and J by 3 bases. This CDR3 is 15 amino acids long. The V gene's germline CDR1 is MGHRA and CDR2 YSYEKL.

This chain connects TRBV3-1 (or the pseudogene TRBV3-2) to TRBJ2-3, with 10 nucleotides matching TRBD2. The junction had 6 bases not matched to a gene; V was cut back by 1 base and J by 2 bases. In germline, CDR1 is LGHDT, CDR2 YNNKEL (reference sequence). This CDR3 is built from 17 residues. CDR3 DNA: TGTGCCAGCAGCCAAGTGGCTAGCGGGGGCTTCACAGATACGCAGTATTTT. This translates into CASSQVASGGFTDTQYF.

This sequence joins TRBV27 and TRBJ2-7; 9 nucleotides line up with TRBD1. The CDR3 has 16 amino acids. Germline assignment: CDR1 MNHEY and CDR2 SMNVEV (reference sequence). With V trimmed by 5 bases and J by 3 bases, 11 bases remained unmatched. The CDR3 spells CASSAGTGGSVYEQYF. The CDR3 region has the DNA TGTGCCAGCAGTGCAGGCACAGGGGGCAGTGTCTACGAGCAGTACTTC.

This chain connects TRBV28 to TRBJ2-5, with 8 bases fitting TRBD1. CDR1 and CDR2 from the germline V gene are MDHEN and SYDVKM. V trimming: 2 bases; J trimming: 6 bases; junction bases outside the gene matches: 5. The CDR3 runs to 14 residues. The DNA for the CDR3 is TGTGCCAGCAGTTTAATACAGGGGGGAAAGACCCAGTACTTC. It encodes CASSLIQGGKTQYF.

The chain uses TRBV20-1 and TRBJ1-2; TRBD1 is a possible D gene (6 bases). The germline V gene has CDR1 DFQATT and CDR2 SNEGSKA (reference sequence). Between the trimmed V and J ends, which lost 3 bases and 6 bases, there was a span of 17 bases. The CDR3 spans 14 residues. CDR3 coding DNA: TGCAGTGCTAGTTCCCACAGGGAGAGAAATGGCTACACCTTC. This codes for CSASSHRERNGYTF.

The chain joins TRBV10-2 to TRBJ2-1, with 7 bases that match TRBD1. The germline V gene has CDR1 WSHSY and CDR2 SAAADI. This CDR3 spans 15 amino acids. J lost 6 bases, V lost 1 base, and 6 bases had no gene match. The DNA for the CDR3 is TGCGCCAGCAGTGAGTACAGTGCAGGGGGCAATGAGCAGTTCTTC. It specifies CASSEYSAGGNEQFF.

The chain has TRBV19 and TRBJ2-2; D is possibly TRBD2 (7 bases). Trimming stripped 9 bases from V and 1 base from J, with 21 bases between. The CDR3 sequence is 17 residues long. From germline, CDR1 is LNHDA and CDR2 SQIVND (reference sequence). The CDR3 region is CASSGKGGRENTGELFF. The CDR3 nucleotides are TGTGCCAGCAGCGGGAAGGGGGGAAGGGAGAACACCGGGGAGCTGTTTTTT.